This TCR beta chain was captured in a study of cytomegalovirus exposure and HLA in healthy donors. Overall study: From about 179 million T cells, an earlier analysis saw roughly 120 million unique TCR beta sequences. Whole-study results and caveats: Researchers left out some V segments, among them TRBV6-2 and TRBV6-3, as indistinguishable. The study found most TCR sequences rare, yet found some public TCRs in many donors.

Points on this clone: Antigen unknown.

Germline values: CDR1 SNHLY, CDR2 FYNNEI. The CDR3 is 20 residues long. V trimming: 7 bases; J trimming: 1 base; junction bases outside the gene matches: 18. The donors gave bone marrow, and they were healthy. PCR involved 60 Vbeta and 13 Jbeta primers. Using immunoSEQ multiplex PCR, the repertoire was profiled, and TCRdb retains in-frame clones only, with some absent. The table has roughly 190,000 clones, 79% seen once; the top ten hold about 1.6%. The sequenced sample consisted of PBMCs. This chain links TRBV2 with TRBJ2-2, with TRBD2 matching 10 bases. This receptor was taken from a woman aged 18-29 years in good health and CMV-seronegative. CDR3 coding DNA: TGTGCCAGCAACGCACCCAACTCGAGAGCGGGGGGGGTGAACACCGGGGAGCTGTTTTTT. As protein: CASNAPNSRAGGVNTGELFF.